This section outlines one T cell receptor (beta chain) sequence together with its context. The target antigen is unknown. Libraries were prepared by immunoSEQ multiplex PCR; TCRdb keeps only in-frame clonotypes and omits some of them. The table shows about 20,000 clones, with around 91% occurring only once. Germline CDR1 SGHNT, CDR2 YYREEE (reference sequence). Trimming shortened V by 1 base and J by 0 bases, and 9 bases separated the two germline ends. The CDR3 is made up of 15 amino acids. The sample belongs to a study of T cells in localized non-small cell lung cancer. Findings and caveats of the study: In adjacent lung, a median roughly 58 of the top 100 tumor clones were found. A higher density of T cells in blood coincided with extended overall survival. Heterogeneity is still possible, as just one tumor region was sequenced.

The V and J genes are TRBV5-4 and TRBJ2-3; D gene unclear. The TCR comes from a man aged 40 to 69 with stage I lung adenocarcinoma. Sequenced here: peripheral blood, sampled before any cancer treatment. The CDR3 loop is CASSLRAPSTDTQYF. The CDR3 nucleotides read TGTGCCAGCAGCTTGAGGGCTCCAAGCACAGATACGCAGTATTTT.